These T cell receptor beta chains were read from a single sample in a study of blood T cell repertoires in COVID-19. Clones were read by immunoSEQ multiplex PCR, and TCRdb kept only the in-frame ones, dropping some. This table has around 170,000 clones, about 88% appearing once. The sequenced sample was peripheral blood. The receptor set was obtained from a man aged 55 to 70 with acute or convalescent COVID-19. CDR3s include the opening cysteine and the closing phenylalanine or tryptophan. D genes are given only for firm matches. Size tells how often a clone was seen (once, few, many) or the class of an expanded clone, and some rows leave it out.

>NA|TRBV11-2|TRBJ2-1|NA
CASSPLLLLASGTSEQFF
TGTGCCAGCAGCCCCCTCCTTTTGCTAGCGTCGGGCACAAGTGAGCAGTTCTTC
>NA|TRBV19|TRBJ2-2|TRBD2
CASIGLAGRDTGELFF
TGTGCCAGTATTGGGTTAGCGGGGAGGGACACCGGGGAGCTGTTTTTT
>NA|TRBV7-8|TRBJ2-2|NA
CASRSRANTGELFF
TGTGCCAGCCGGAGCAGGGCGAACACCGGGGAGCTGTTTTTT
>NA|TRBV19|TRBJ1-2|TRBD1
CASSETGDYGYTF
TGTGCCAGTAGTGAAACAGGGGACTATGGCTACACCTTC
>NA|TRBV30|TRBJ1-1|NA
CAWSRDRNTEAFF
TGTGCCTGGAGTCGCGACAGGAACACTGAAGCTTTCTTT
>NA|TRBV7-6|TRBJ2-1|NA
CASSLGVGGASYNEQFF
TGTGCCAGCAGCCTAGGGGTAGGGGGGGCGTCCTACAATGAGCAGTTCTTC
>NA|TRBV30|TRBJ2-3|NA
CAWSGGGITDTQYF
TGTGCCTGGAGTGGTGGCGGGATCACAGATACGCAGTATTTT
>NA|TRBV7-2|TRBJ2-5|NA
CASSLGGIQETQYF
TGTGCCAGCAGCTTAGGAGGGATCCAAGAGACCCAGTACTTC
>NA|TRBV25-1|TRBJ2-5|TRBD1
CASSGSPGTGIETQYF
TGTGCCAGCAGTGGAAGTCCCGGGACAGGGATCGAGACCCAGTACTTC
>few|TRBV6-5|TRBJ1-4|NA
CASSYSRAANEKLFF
TGTGCCAGCAGTTACAGCAGGGCAGCTAATGAAAAACTGTTTTTT
>once|TRBV20-1|TRBJ2-7|NA
CSARPGLEQYF
TGCAGTGCTAGACCAGGGCTCGAGCAGTACTTC
>NA|TRBV7-2|TRBJ1-2|NA
CASSSSVGSREGYTF
TGTGCCAGCAGCTCCTCAGTGGGATCTAGGGAGGGCTACACCTTC
>NA|TRBV7-6|TRBJ2-5|NA
CASSLVQGETQYF
TGTGCCAGCAGCTTAGTCCAGGGGGAGACCCAGTACTTC
>NA|TRBV25-1|TRBJ2-5|NA
CASSDPSVKQETQYF
TGTGCCAGCAGTGACCCTAGCGTGAAACAAGAGACCCAGTACTTC
>NA|TRBV27|TRBJ1-2|NA
CASSLWGGNYGYTF
TGTGCCAGCTCCCTTTGGGGGGGTAACTATGGCTACACCTTC
>once|TRBV5-6|TRBJ2-3|NA
CASSSTRDTFTDTQYF
TGTGCCAGCAGCTCGACCCGGGACACCTTCACAGATACGCAGTATTTT
>once|TRBV11-2|TRBJ1-3|TRBD1
CASSLRGLSGNTIYF
TGTGCCAGCAGCTTAAGGGGGCTCTCTGGAAACACCATATATTTT
>NA|TRBV2|TRBJ2-1|TRBD2
CASLPTSGAYNEQFF
TGTGCCAGCCTCCCGACTAGCGGGGCGTACAATGAGCAGTTCTTC
>NA|TRBV5-6|TRBJ1-5|NA
CASSYTGPNQPQHF
TGTGCCAGCAGCTACACAGGGCCCAATCAGCCCCAGCATTTT
>NA|TRBV30|TRBJ2-7|TRBD1
CAWSDRATEQYF
TGTGCCTGGAGCGACAGGGCAACCGAGCAGTACTTC
>NA|TRBV25-1|TRBJ1-1|NA
CASSDLTRGTEAFF
TGTGCCAGCAGTGACCTAACCCGGGGGACTGAAGCTTTCTTT
>NA|TRBV7-9|TRBJ2-1|TRBD2
CASSPRGNSYNEQFF
TGTGCCAGCAGCCCGCGGGGGAACTCCTACAATGAGCAGTTCTTC
>NA|TRBV5-1|TRBJ1-4|TRBD1
CASSFWGPSGTGGEKLFF
TGCGCCAGCAGCTTTTGGGGGCCCTCCGGGACAGGGGGTGAAAAACTGTTTTTT
>NA|TRBV18|TRBJ1-6|TRBD1
CASSPTDTTGANSPLHF
TGTGCCAGCTCACCAACAGATACAACAGGGGCGAATTCACCCCTCCACTTT
>NA|TRBV19|TRBJ1-5|TRBD1
CASSSRDRVNQPQHF
TGTGCCAGTAGTTCCCGGGACAGGGTGAACCAGCCCCAGCATTTT
>once|TRBV24-1|TRBJ2-3|NA
CATSGPLTRTQYF
TGTGCCACCAGTGGGCCCCTCACCCGTACGCAGTATTTT
>NA|TRBV6-1|TRBJ1-1|NA
CASSRAGSEAFF
TGTGCCAGCTCTAGAGCGGGGTCTGAAGCTTTCTTT
>NA|TRBV7-3|TRBJ2-3|NA
CASSSWGGTDTQYF
TGTGCCAGCAGCTCATGGGGCGGCACAGATACGCAGTATTTT
>NA|TRBV6-4|TRBJ2-3|TRBD2
CASSRTSGGAEDTQYF
TGTGCCAGCAGCCGGACTAGCGGGGGGGCGGAGGATACGCAGTATTTT
>NA|TRBV19|TRBJ2-3|NA
CASSTDFLGTQYF
TGTGCCAGTAGTACCGACTTCCTTGGCACGCAGTATTTT